This T cell receptor (beta chain) was identified during a study of blood T cells in healthy people across ages. Study results and limitations: Older individuals had lower TCR beta diversity per million T cells (the decline was roughly linear).

The second PCR ran about 6 to 11 cycles with a sample-barcoded 5' primer and J-beta primers. Each CDR3 protein gets one entry after TCRdb re-called the 5' RACE reads with MiXCR. The table shows 1.5 million to 2 million distinct CDR3 sequences, with roughly 52% occurring only once. With regard to this clonotype: Its specificity is unknown.

Germline V gene lookup returns CDR1 SGHTA and CDR2 FQGNSA. V dropped 0 bases and J dropped 5; count of bases not matched to a gene: 5. The CDR3 runs to 17 residues. Extracted total RNA amounted to at least 5.5 micrograms for each sample. The TCR sequence derives from a woman aged 40 to 50 in good health. The V call is TRBV7-2, the J call TRBJ2-1; 12 bases line up with TRBD2. Sequencing was performed on blood. The CDR3 nucleotides are TGTGCCAGCAGCTTAGCGCGACTAGCGGGGGCTAACAATGAGCAGTTCTTC. Encoded protein: CASSLARLAGANNEQFF.